This TCR beta chain was found in a study of T-cell memory formation after mild COVID-19. Study background: TCR clusters largely stayed donor specific. Study-level findings and limits: In pre-infection memory, a portion of responding clones appeared, which suggested that cross-reactive memory joined.

Constant-segment primers were used for 5'RACE, and the resulting TCR alpha and TCR beta cDNA libraries carried sample barcodes and UMIs. TCRdb re-called the 5' RACE reads through MiXCR, storing one row per CDR3 protein. Of some 490,000 distinct CDR3 sequences in the sample, 15% to 20% were seen once. Per the germline V gene, CDR1 is SGHDT and CDR2 is YYEEEE. Trimming cost V 2 bases and J 8 bases, with 7 bases left between them. The CDR3 covers 12 residues. In regard to this clonotype: Its specificity is not known.

The chain joins TRBV5-6 to TRBJ1-4; D gene uncertain. This receptor was obtained from an adult woman who had mild COVID-19 (a few samples of this study predate the infection). Cell type and time point are not known. The sequenced sample was PBMCs or a T cell subset sorted from them (not recorded which). Here the CDR3 reads CASSFSGEKLFF. The DNA of the CDR3 is TGTGCCAGCAGCTTTTCCGGCGAAAAACTGTTTTTT.